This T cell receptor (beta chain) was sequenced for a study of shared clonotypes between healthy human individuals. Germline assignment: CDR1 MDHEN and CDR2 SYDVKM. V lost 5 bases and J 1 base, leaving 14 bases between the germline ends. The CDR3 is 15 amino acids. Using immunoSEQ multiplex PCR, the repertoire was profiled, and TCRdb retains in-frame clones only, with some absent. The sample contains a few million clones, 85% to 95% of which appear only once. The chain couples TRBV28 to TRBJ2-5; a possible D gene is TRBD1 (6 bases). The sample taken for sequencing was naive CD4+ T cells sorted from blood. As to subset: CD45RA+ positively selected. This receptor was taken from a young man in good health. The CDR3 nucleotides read TGTGCCAGCAGTCCCATCGACAGGCCCCAAGAGACCCAGTACTTC. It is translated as CASSPIDRPQETQYF.